The 20 T cell receptor beta chains presented below share a single source sample, sequenced in a study of T cells in Graves' hyperthyroidism and ophthalmopathy. Researchers amplified the TCR beta CDR3 regions from RNA transcripts. HTBI primers drove first-round RT-PCR of the TCR CDR3. Each CDR3 protein is one row after TCRdb ran MiXCR on the multiplex PCR reads. The sample includes 550,000 to 850,000 distinct CDR3 sequences, roughly 20% of them seen just once. The sample consisted of blood. The receptors derive from a woman aged 50 to 60 with Graves' hyperthyroidism that later progressed to Graves' ophthalmopathy.

This clonotype was seen just once. The rearrangement joins TRBV6-1 to TRBJ2-1; either TRBD1 or TRBD2 may fit D (5 bases each). Trimming shortened V by 6 bases and J by 8 bases, and 26 bases separated the two germline ends. Germline V lookup: CDR1 MNHNS, CDR2 SASEGT. The CDR3 runs 17 residues. CDR3 protein: CASRHRLARRGVHEQFF. CDR3 coding DNA: TGTGCCAGCAGACACCGGTTGGCGCGTAGGGGAGTCCATGAGCAGTTCTTC.

The chain uses TRBV6-1 and TRBJ2-5; TRBD1 matches at 9 bases. CDR1 is MNHNS, CDR2 SASEGT, per germline. Trimming took 5 bases from V and 5 from J; bases not matched to a gene: 9. The CDR3 covers 15 residues. The DNA of the CDR3 is TGTGCCAGCAGTCAGCGACAGGGGGTTAGGGAGACCCAGTACTTC. Translated, it gives CASSQRQGVRETQYF.

This clonotype was detected many times. The V and J genes are TRBV12-3 or TRBV12-4 and TRBJ2-7; 7 bases agree with TRBD1. CDR3 length: 14 residues. Trimming took 3 bases from V and 5 from J; bases not matched to a gene: 7. The CDR3 protein is CASSFSDRAHEQYF. The CDR3 DNA sequence: TGTGCCAGCAGTTTTTCCGACAGGGCCCACGAGCAGTACTTC.

The CDR3 loop is CASSDGGGANTGELFF. Here the CDR3 DNA reads TGTGCCAGCAGTGATGGTGGGGGCGCGAACACCGGGGAGCTGTTTTTT. This chain joins TRBV6-1 and TRBJ2-2; a weak D match, TRBD1 (6 bases). Germline-derived CDR1 and CDR2 are MNHNS and SASEGT. The CDR3 runs 16 residues. The ends were cut back, 3 bases at V and 0 bases at J, with 11 bases in the middle.

The chain joins TRBV5-5 to TRBJ1-4; 10 bases map to TRBD1. The CDR3 is 15 amino acids. V was clipped by 4 bases and J by 3 bases; unmatched bases: 3. Looked up from germline, CDR1 is SGHKS and CDR2 is YYEKEE (reference sequence). CDR3 sequence: CASSGTGESNEKLFF. CDR3 DNA: TGTGCCAGCAGCGGGACAGGGGAGTCTAATGAAAAACTGTTTTTT.

V usage is TRBV19 and J usage is TRBJ1-5; no firm D call. This CDR3 contains 12 residues. Germline CDR1 LNHDA, CDR2 SQIVND (reference sequence). V was shortened by 3 bases and J by 4 bases, with 4 bases between the two germline ends. The CDR3 sequence is CASSIPNQPQHF. The CDR3 region has the DNA TGTGCCAGTAGTATCCCGAATCAGCCCCAGCATTTT.

V is TRBV20-1 and J is TRBJ1-5; 8 nucleotides line up with TRBD1. CDR3 length: 14 residues. Per germline, CDR1 DFQATT and CDR2 SNEGSKA (reference sequence). J lost 2 bases, V lost 6 bases, and 6 bases had no gene match. CDR3 region: CSAQDRAGNQPQHF. The DNA of the CDR3 is TGCAGTGCCCAGGACAGGGCGGGCAATCAGCCCCAGCATTTT.

This clonotype has more than one count but fewer than ten. The chain joins TRBV18 to TRBJ1-1; D may be TRBD1 (6 bases). V was clipped by 1 base and J by 1 base, with 16 bases between them. CDR1 is KGHSH and CDR2 is LQKENI in the germline V gene. The CDR3 is 17 amino acids. The CDR3 spells CASSPRSWRDTNTEAFF. Here the CDR3 DNA reads TGTGCCAGCTCACCACGAAGCTGGAGGGACACGAACACTGAAGCTTTCTTT.

This clonotype was observed a handful of times. The chain joins TRBV2 to TRBJ2-4; tentatively, D is TRBD1 or TRBD2 (5 bases each). The CDR3 has 14 residues. Between the trimmed V and J ends, which lost 3 bases and 9 bases, there was a span of 15 bases. Germline values: CDR1 SNHLY, CDR2 FYNNEI. The chain's CDR3 is CASSEVRGAGIQYF. DNA of the CDR3: TGTGCCAGCAGTGAGGTTAGGGGCGCGGGCATTCAGTACTTC.

Only a few counts were recorded for this clonotype. The chain employs TRBV7-9 and TRBJ1-5, with TRBD1 as a possible D gene (5 bases). The CDR3 is made up of 16 amino acids. The germline gives CDR1 SEHNR, CDR2 FQNEAQ (reference sequence). Trimming left V 1 base short and J 0 bases short, with 10 bases between. The CDR3 spells CASSLGDGFSNQPQHF. The CDR3 region has the DNA TGTGCCAGCAGCTTAGGGGACGGATTTAGCAATCAGCCCCAGCATTTT.

V is TRBV14 and J is TRBJ2-5; 9 bases align to TRBD2. With 4 bases clipped from V and 5 bases from J, the junction kept 11 bases outside the gene matches. This CDR3 has 16 residues. Per germline, CDR1 SGHDN and CDR2 FVKESK. The CDR3 region is CASSRRFAGGQETQYF. CDR3 nucleotides: TGTGCCAGCAGCCGCCGGTTTGCGGGGGGGCAGGAGACCCAGTACTTC.

The table lists this clonotype with a few counts. This chain uses TRBV12-5 with TRBJ2-3; 7 nucleotides match TRBD1. The germline V gene has CDR1 LGHNT and CDR2 FRNRAP. The V segment lost 2 bases and the J segment 4 bases; nucleotides outside the gene matches: 9. The CDR3 loop spans 16 amino acids. CDR3 bases: TGTGCTAGTGGTTTGTTTAGGACAGGCGGTCCAGATACGCAGTATTTT. Translated, it gives CASGLFRTGGPDTQYF.

This clonotype was recorded many times. The chain links TRBV3-1 to TRBJ1-2, with 10 bases aligning to TRBD1. This CDR3 spans 16 amino acids. The J segment lost 4 bases and the V segment lost 0 bases, leaving 5 bases of the junction unmatched. Germline V gene data show CDR1 as LGHDT and CDR2 as YNNKEL (reference sequence). CDR3 protein: CASSQDRTGGSYGYTF. Written as DNA, the CDR3 is TGTGCCAGCAGCCAAGACCGGACAGGGGGTAGCTATGGCTACACCTTC. The whole variable domain, filled in from reference TRBV3-1 and TRBJ1-2, reads DTAVSQTPKYLVTQMGNDKSIKCEQNLGHDTMYWYKQDSKKFLKIMFSYNNKELIINETVPNRFSPKSPDKAHLNLHINSLELGDSAVYFCASSQDRTGGSYGYTFGSGTRLTVV.

CDR3 in amino acids: CASSVNQGPALDEQYF. CDR3 DNA sequence: TGCGCCAGCAGCGTTAACCAGGGGCCCGCACTGGACGAGCAGTACTTC. The chain links TRBV5-1 to TRBJ2-7, with a weak D call TRBD1 (6 bases). Looked up from germline, CDR1 is SGHRS and CDR2 is YFSETQ. V was clipped by 4 bases and J by 5 bases, with 22 bases between them. The CDR3 is 16 residues long. Filled out from reference TRBV5-1 and TRBJ2-7, the complete variable domain reads KAGVTQTPRYLIKTRGQQVTLSCSPISGHRSVSWYQQTPGQGLQFLFEYFSETQRNKGNFPGRFSGRQFSNSRSEMNVSTLELGDSALYLCASSVNQGPALDEQYFGPGTRLTVT.

The genes are TRBV9 and TRBJ2-5; maybe TRBD2 (5 bases). Germline CDR1 SGDLS, CDR2 YYNGEE. The CDR3 consists of 14 residues. With 1 base removed from V and 4 bases from J, the gap between germline ends came to 11 bases. The CDR3, as DNA: TGTGCCAGCAGCGTAACGGGGAAGGGAGAGACCCAGTACTTC. This sequence encodes CASSVTGKGETQYF. Using reference TRBV9 and TRBJ2-5 for the parts outside the CDR3, the full variable domain is DSGVTQTPKHLITATGQRVTLRCSPRSGDLSVYWYQQSLDQGLQFLIQYYNGEERAKGNILERFSAQQFPDLHSELNLSSLELGDSALYFCASSVTGKGETQYFGPGTRLLVL.

The V gene is TRBV19, the J gene TRBJ2-2; D unresolved. Germline loops: CDR1 LNHDA, CDR2 SQIVND (reference sequence). The CDR3 consists of 15 residues. V lost 4 bases, J lost 0 bases, and 9 bases lay in between. The CDR3 DNA reads TGTGCCAGTAGTACCCCGAATTCGAACACCGGGGAGCTGTTTTTT. Amino acid sequence: CASSTPNSNTGELFF. Variable domain in full (rest from reference TRBV19 and TRBJ2-2): DGGITQSPKYLFRKEGQNVTLSCEQNLNHDAMYWYRQDPGQGLRLIYYSQIVNDFQKGDIAEGYSVSREKKESFPLTVTSAQKNPTAFYLCASSTPNSNTGELFFGEGSRLTVL.

This clonotype was counted ten times or more. V usage is TRBV5-1 and J usage is TRBJ2-1; tentatively, D is TRBD1 (6 bases). Looked up from germline, CDR1 is SGHRS and CDR2 is YFSETQ. V lost 0 bases and J lost 4, with 8 bases in between. The CDR3 totals 14 residues. The CDR3 is CASSLDRVYNEQFF. CDR3 nucleotides: TGCGCCAGCAGCTTGGACAGGGTTTACAATGAGCAGTTCTTC. Together with reference TRBV5-1 and TRBJ2-1, the CDR3 gives the full variable domain: KAGVTQTPRYLIKTRGQQVTLSCSPISGHRSVSWYQQTPGQGLQFLFEYFSETQRNKGNFPGRFSGRQFSNSRSEMNVSTLELGDSALYLCASSLDRVYNEQFFGPGTRLTVL.

This clonotype was recorded many times. The chain combines TRBV27 with TRBJ1-2; a weak D match, TRBD1 (5 bases). Germline CDR1 MNHEY, CDR2 SMNVEV (reference sequence). V lost 8 bases and J lost 5, with 15 bases in between. The CDR3 has 13 residues. In DNA, the CDR3 is TGTGCCAGCTCACTAGGGACGGAGTATGGCTACACCTTC. It codes for CASSLGTEYGYTF.

V usage is TRBV7-6 and J usage is TRBJ2-1; D gene ambiguous. The CDR3 has 14 amino acids. Germline-derived CDR1 and CDR2 are SGHVS and FNYEAQ. Trimming took 4 bases from V and 10 from J, leaving 17 bases between them. The CDR3 here is CASSSQRAAEEQFF. Here the CDR3 DNA reads TGTGCCAGCAGCTCTCAACGGGCGGCAGAGGAGCAGTTCTTC.

This clonotype was recorded at least ten times. This sequence joins TRBV18 and TRBJ1-1; D is unclear. This CDR3 is built from 15 residues. Trimming shortened V by 3 bases and J by 3 bases, and 14 bases separated the two germline ends. CDR1 KGHSH and CDR2 LQKENI come from the germline V gene. CDR3 sequence: CASSPSGRVHTEAFF. The CDR3 DNA sequence: TGTGCCAGCTCACCTAGTGGTAGGGTACACACTGAAGCTTTCTTT.